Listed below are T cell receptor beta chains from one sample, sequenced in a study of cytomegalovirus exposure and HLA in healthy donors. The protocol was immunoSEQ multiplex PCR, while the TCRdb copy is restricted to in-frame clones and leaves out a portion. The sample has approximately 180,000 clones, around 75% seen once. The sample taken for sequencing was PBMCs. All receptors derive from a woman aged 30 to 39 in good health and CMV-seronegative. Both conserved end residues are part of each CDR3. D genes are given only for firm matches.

CDR3 protein: CASRNMGQPQHF
V gene: TRBV19
D gene: .

CDR3 protein: CASSEARGNTEAFF
V gene: TRBV2
D gene: .

CDR3 protein: CASTPGEYYEQYF
V gene: TRBV19
D gene: .

CDR3 protein: CASSQDLRGWTGELFF
V gene: TRBV4-1
D gene: .

CDR3 protein: CASSLEADTQYF
V gene: TRBV5-5
D gene: .

CDR3 protein: CASSLSYATSSFAGELFF
V gene: TRBV27
D gene: .

CDR3 protein: CASSFGGGGPPEQYF
V gene: TRBV7-3
D gene: TRBD2

CDR3 protein: CATHPGGPHYGYTF
V gene: TRBV27
D gene: .

CDR3 protein: CASSLETGTHKQFF
V gene: TRBV5-1
D gene: .

CDR3 protein: CASSYAASHLPYEQYF
V gene: TRBV27
D gene: .

CDR3 protein: CASSRRDKGWENTIYF
V gene: TRBV11-2
D gene: .

CDR3 protein: CASSLGDTSSGNTIYF
V gene: TRBV7-8
D gene: .

CDR3 protein: CASSLGGQGQYF
V gene: TRBV27
D gene: TRBD1

CDR3 protein: CASSTGQGGSYGYTF
V gene: TRBV2
D gene: TRBD1

CDR3 protein: CAGRDRTYEQYF
V gene: TRBV30
D gene: .

CDR3 protein: CASSEGAVRNEKLFF
V gene: TRBV6-1
D gene: .

CDR3 protein: CASSLEANEQFF
V gene: TRBV7-9
D gene: .

CDR3 protein: CASSEGTASNQPQHF
V gene: TRBV9
D gene: TRBD1

CDR3 protein: CASSLYLAGAQPDKRTQYF
V gene: TRBV7-6
D gene: TRBD2

CDR3 protein: CASSQIALARNNQPQHF
V gene: TRBV4-1
D gene: .

CDR3 protein: CASSPDRGFSGNTIYF
V gene: TRBV5-6
D gene: TRBD1

CDR3 protein: CASREGGNEKLFF
V gene: TRBV10-2
D gene: .

CDR3 protein: CASSASSGIGSYEQYF
V gene: TRBV7-6
D gene: TRBD2

CDR3 protein: CASSQVRGTGGNSPLHF
V gene: TRBV4-1
D gene: TRBD1

CDR3 protein: CASSLADRGWNGYTF
V gene: TRBV5-6
D gene: TRBD1

CDR3 protein: CASSYQGGHEQYF
V gene: TRBV27
D gene: .

CDR3 protein: CASNADRAHSGANVLTF
V gene: TRBV6-4
D gene: TRBD1

CDR3 protein: CASSPDGLDNEQFF
V gene: TRBV9
D gene: .

CDR3 protein: CASSHGGIGTRAREQYF
V gene: TRBV11-2
D gene: TRBD2

CDR3 protein: CASSSGTSGTDTQYF
V gene: TRBV5-1
D gene: TRBD2

CDR3 protein: CASSSVAGGHSYNEQFF
V gene: TRBV7-8
D gene: TRBD2

CDR3 protein: CASSGGPGSYNEQFF
V gene: TRBV2
D gene: .

CDR3 protein: CATSRGQFSGAYEQYF
V gene: TRBV15
D gene: .